Each of the 18 T cell receptor beta chains below was sequenced from the same sample in a study of T cell repertoires in ileal Crohn's disease. The data were produced by immunoSEQ multiplex PCR, yet TCRdb's version contains in-frame clones alone and is incomplete. Here the sample spans about 15,000 clones, 65% to 80% being singletons. Time point here: neoterminal ileum biopsy at postoperative endoscopy, about 6 months after surgery. The sample was ileal tissue. The receptors come from an adult with Crohn's disease.

The chain carries TRBV7-8 and TRBJ2-1; the D gene is possibly TRBD2 (6 bases). Looked up from germline, CDR1 is SGHVS and CDR2 is FQNEAQ. The CDR3 loop spans 13 amino acids. Trimming removed 5 bases from V and 8 bases from J, with 13 bases in between. For the CDR3, the DNA is TGTGCCAGCAGCCTAGGGACTTCCCATGAGCAGTTCTTC. It yields the protein CASSLGTSHEQFF. Full variable domain (missing parts from reference TRBV7-8 and TRBJ2-1): GAGVSQSPRYKVAKRGQDVALRCDPISGHVSLFWYQQALGQGPEFLTYFQNEAQLDKSGLPSDRFFAERPEGSVSTLKIQRTQQEDSAVYLCASSLGTSHEQFFGPGTRLTVL.

Comments on this clone: The junction differs from germline at one of its ends, possibly a read error. V and J are TRBV30 and TRBJ2-5; 11 bases map to TRBD2. CDR1 GTSNPN and CDR2 SVGIG come from the germline V gene (reference sequence). The CDR3 is 19 amino acids. In nucleotides, the CDR3 is TGTGCCCGGAGTGGGAGGCGGCTAGCGGGGGGAACCCAACAAGAGACCCAGTACTTC. The encoded protein is CARSGRRLAGGTQQETQYF.

In this sample, this clone turned up a few times. Other DNA sequences in the same sample also yield this CDR3. The chain combines TRBV7-2 with TRBJ2-1; 7 bases align to TRBD2. CDR3 length equals 16 residues. Germline V gene lookup returns CDR1 SGHTA and CDR2 FQGNSA. The J segment lost 0 bases and the V segment lost 1 base, leaving 3 bases of the junction unmatched. The CDR3 region is CASSLDGGSSYNEQFF. Written as DNA, the CDR3 is TGTGCCAGCAGCTTAGATGGCGGGAGCTCCTACAATGAGCAGTTCTTC. Filled out from reference TRBV7-2 and TRBJ2-1, the complete variable domain reads GAGVSQSPSNKVTEKGKDVELRCDPISGHTALYWYRQSLGQGLEFLIYFQGNSAPDKSGLPSDRFSAERTGGSVSTLTIQRTQQEDSAVYLCASSLDGGSSYNEQFFGPGTRLTVL.

The chain carries TRBV30 and TRBJ2-3; D uncertain. This CDR3 is 12 amino acids long. V was cut by 0 bases and J by 4 bases, with 5 bases left in between. Germline V CDR1 and CDR2: GTSNPN, SVGIG (reference sequence). This CDR3 is CAWSVRADTQYF. The CDR3 DNA follows: TGTGCCTGGAGTGTCCGGGCAGATACGCAGTATTTT.

This clone appeared a few times. The CDR3 nucleotides are TGTGCCACAGCAGTATCCAGACAGTCTAACTATGGCTACACCTTC. Encoded protein: CATAVSRQSNYGYTF. The chain carries TRBV27 and TRBJ1-2; D is perhaps TRBD1 (5 bases). In germline, CDR1 is MNHEY, CDR2 SMNVEV (reference sequence). The CDR3 is made up of 15 amino acids. Trimming took 10 bases from V and 0 from J, leaving 18 bases between them.

This rearrangement joins TRBV28 to TRBJ2-7; tentative D call: TRBD2 (5 bases). CDR1 and CDR2 (germline): MDHEN, SYDVKM. V shed 2 bases and J shed 4 bases, with 15 bases lying between them. The CDR3 length is 15 residues. CDR3 protein: CASSLQRLEVYEQYF. The DNA for the CDR3 is TGTGCCAGCAGTTTACAAAGGTTGGAGGTTTACGAGCAGTACTTC. The complete variable domain, with remaining parts taken from reference TRBV28 and TRBJ2-7, reads DVKVTQSSRYLVKRTGEKVFLECVQDMDHENMFWYRQDPGLGLRLIYFSYDVKMKEKGDIPEGYSVSREKKERFSLILESASTNQTSMYLCASSLQRLEVYEQYFGPGTRLTVT.

Judged by abundance, this clone is medium-sized (0.01 to 0.1%). This rearrangement joins TRBV7-9 to TRBJ2-1; D uncertain. Between the trimmed V and J ends, which lost 5 bases and 6 bases, there was a span of 8 bases. The CDR3 extends over 12 amino acids. Per germline, CDR1 SEHNR and CDR2 FQNEAQ (reference sequence). For the CDR3, the DNA is TGTGCCAGCAGCCCTATAGTCAATGAGCAGTTCTTC. It encodes CASSPIVNEQFF.

The V and J genes are TRBV6-5 and TRBJ2-1; either TRBD1 or TRBD2 may fit D (5 bases each). Trimming pared 0 bases from V and 6 bases from J, leaving 12 bases between. Germline CDR1 MNHEY, CDR2 SVGAGI. The CDR3 spans 15 residues. CDR3: CASSYSPGRANEQFF. The DNA of the CDR3 is TGTGCCAGCAGTTACTCCCCGGGACGAGCCAATGAGCAGTTCTTC.

In this sample, this clone turned up once. V usage is TRBV6-1 and J usage is TRBJ1-5; no clear D. Germline-derived CDR1 and CDR2 are MNHNS and SASEGT. There are 14 residues in the CDR3. V was trimmed by 1 base and J by 2 bases, leaving 6 bases between them. DNA for the CDR3: TGTGCCAGCAGTGAAGGAGCGGGCAATCAGCCCCAGCATTTT. Its translation is CASSEGAGNQPQHF.

The chain carries TRBV18 and TRBJ1-2; 7 bases line up with TRBD1. Looked up from germline, CDR1 is KGHSH and CDR2 is LQKENI. The CDR3 spans 14 residues. After removal of 3 bases from V and 8 bases from J, the junction contained 9 bases not matched to a gene. CDR3 in amino acids: CASSPGTEEIGYTF. The CDR3 DNA follows: TGTGCCAGCTCACCGGGGACAGAGGAGATAGGCTACACCTTC. The complete variable domain, with remaining parts taken from reference TRBV18 and TRBJ1-2, reads NAGVMQNPRHLVRRRGQEARLRCSPMKGHSHVYWYRQLPEEGLKFMVYLQKENIIDESGMPKERFSAEFPKEGPSILRIQQVVRGDSAAYFCASSPGTEEIGYTFGSGTRLTVV.

The chain uses TRBV7-2 and TRBJ1-1; no reliable D call. This CDR3 comprises 14 residues. Trimming pared 3 bases from V and 5 bases from J, leaving 13 bases between. From germline, CDR1 is SGHTA and CDR2 FQGNSA. The CDR3 DNA is TGTGCCAGCAGCTTTGTCTCCGCGAAGACTGAAGCTTTCTTT. Its protein product is CASSFVSAKTEAFF.

V gene TRBV30 combines with J gene TRBJ1-5, with TRBD1 as a possible D gene (6 bases). Germline CDR1 reads GTSNPN; CDR2 reads SVGIG (reference sequence). V lost 1 base and J 4 bases, leaving 11 bases between the germline ends. The CDR3 contains 14 residues. The CDR3 is CAWSAGHQNQPQHF. The CDR3 DNA sequence: TGTGCCTGGAGTGCGGGACACCAGAATCAGCCCCAGCATTTT.

This chain uses TRBV9 with TRBJ2-3; 8 bases agree with TRBD2. The CDR3 sequence is 16 residues long. V shed 5 bases, J shed 6 bases, and the junction held 14 bases outside the gene matches. Germline-derived CDR1 and CDR2 are SGDLS and YYNGEE. CDR3 residues: CASRRSGEFPRDTQYF. As DNA, the CDR3 is TGTGCCAGCAGACGTAGCGGGGAATTTCCCAGGGATACGCAGTATTTT.

The V gene is TRBV9, the J gene TRBJ2-3; 12 bases are a match to TRBD2. The V and J ends lost 2 bases and 4 bases, in that order; junction bases with no gene match: 2. There are 15 residues in the CDR3. CDR1 is SGDLS, CDR2 YYNGEE, per germline. CDR3: CASSVASGRADTQYF. CDR3 nucleotides: TGTGCCAGCAGCGTGGCTAGCGGGAGGGCAGATACGCAGTATTTT.

In its sample, this clone was seen a few times. This chain connects TRBV7-8 to TRBJ1-5; D gene uncertain. V dropped 3 bases and J dropped 9 bases, with 9 bases sitting between them. The germline V gene encodes CDR1 SGHVS and CDR2 FQNEAQ. This CDR3 is 12 amino acids long. CDR3 sequence: CASSFLDGPQHF. CDR3 DNA sequence: TGTGCCAGCAGCTTCCTGGATGGGCCCCAGCATTTT. Based on the CDR3 plus reference TRBV7-8 and TRBJ1-5, the full variable domain is GAGVSQSPRYKVAKRGQDVALRCDPISGHVSLFWYQQALGQGPEFLTYFQNEAQLDKSGLPSDRFFAERPEGSVSTLKIQRTQQEDSAVYLCASSFLDGPQHFGDGTRLSIL.

The chain uses TRBV5-1 and TRBJ2-2; TRBD2 aligns across 10 bases. Germline CDR1 is SGHRS and CDR2 is YFSETQ. This CDR3 is 17 amino acids long. V was clipped by 4 bases and J by 6 bases; unmatched bases: 12. CDR3 DNA sequence: TGCGCCAGCAGCCCGACCGCGGGGGGACTAGCGCCCGGGGAGCTGTTTTTT. Translation gives CASSPTAGGLAPGELFF.

The chain is built from TRBV6-6 and TRBJ1-5; D is unclear. The CDR3 consists of 12 residues. The V end was cut by 2 bases, the J end by 8 bases, with 7 bases between. The germline V gene has CDR1 MNHNY and CDR2 SVGAGI (reference sequence). The CDR3 spells CASSYGGEPQHF. CDR3 in DNA: TGTGCCAGCAGTTACGGCGGAGAGCCCCAGCATTTT.

J is TRBJ2-7 and V is TRBV9; D gene ambiguous. This CDR3 is 13 amino acids long. Germline lookup yields CDR1 SGDLS and CDR2 YYNGEE. Trimming pared 0 bases from V and 3 bases from J, leaving 7 bases between. The CDR3 bases are TGTGCCAGCAGCGTAGGTGGCATCTACGAGCAGTACTTC. Translating it yields CASSVGGIYEQYF.